These 24 T cell receptor beta chains were sequenced from one sample in a study of T cells after posttransplantation cyclophosphamide (dated by TCRdb to the mid-2010s). The intended sense of this specimen's treatment or condition label: high-dose cyclophosphamide on days +3 and +4 as single-agent GVHD prophylaxis. Patients in the PTCy group got busulfan and fludarabine conditioning, a marrow graft from a related or unrelated donor, and cyclophosphamide on days +3 and +4. Receptor libraries were prepared by the immunoSEQ multiplex PCR assay. Held by TCRdb, this immuneACCESS table contains in-frame sequences only and omits some clones. Under half of the omission traces to an unresolved V gene where checked; the cause of the rest is unknown. This sample holds tens of thousands of clones; roughly 91% were observed only once. The top ten constitute about 2.5% of the sample. The source was PBMCs, collected 60 to 65 days after allogeneic stem cell transplant with posttransplant cyclophosphamide. All receptors derive from a male patient between 60 and 69 years old who received an allogeneic stem cell transplant from a related donor and was CMV-positive. After a transplant, the graft donor may have provided part of the T cells.

The chain has TRBV4-1 and TRBJ2-5; a possible D gene is TRBD1 (6 bases). The ends were cut back, 4 bases at V and 4 bases at J, with 10 bases in the middle. The CDR3 is made up of 13 amino acids. CDR1 is MGHRA and CDR2 is YSYEKL in the germline V gene. DNA of the CDR3: TGCGCCAGCAGCCTTACAGGGACAGAGACCCAGTACTTC. This codes for CASSLTGTETQYF.

This chain uses TRBV6-1 with TRBJ1-5; possible D gene TRBD1, 6 bases. The CDR3 runs to 15 residues. V was shortened by 4 bases and J by 2 bases, with 12 bases between the two germline ends. Per the germline V gene, CDR1 is MNHNS and CDR2 is SASEGT. CDR3 residues: CASSAEGVGNQPQHF. The CDR3 DNA reads as TGTGCCAGCAGTGCCGAGGGGGTTGGCAATCAGCCCCAGCATTTT.

This chain uses TRBV9 with TRBJ1-2; 8 bases match TRBD1. With 4 bases clipped from V and 0 bases from J, the junction kept 5 bases outside the gene matches. Germline V gives CDR1 SGDLS, CDR2 YYNGEE. The CDR3 loop spans 15 amino acids. The CDR3 region is CASSPRDRPNYGYTF. The CDR3 region has the DNA TGTGCCAGCAGCCCCCGGGACAGGCCTAACTATGGCTACACCTTC.

This chain uses TRBV19 with TRBJ2-3; a weak D match, TRBD2 (5 bases). Per germline, CDR1 LNHDA and CDR2 SQIVND (reference sequence). This CDR3 region has 15 residues. V lost 9 bases, J lost 0 bases, and 16 bases lay in between. The CDR3 loop reads CASNAGRTSTDTQYF. The CDR3 DNA sequence: TGTGCCAGCAATGCTGGCAGGACTAGCACAGATACGCAGTATTTT.

The chain is built from TRBV13 and TRBJ1-5; no clear D gene. V lost 5 bases and J lost 3, with 5 bases in between. Germline CDR1 PRHDT, CDR2 FYEKMQ (reference sequence). The CDR3 extends over 12 amino acids. CDR3 coding DNA: TGTGCCAGCAGCCTTTCCAATCAGCCCCAGCATTTT. Protein sequence: CASSLSNQPQHF.

The V and J genes are TRBV5-6 and TRBJ2-1; D is possibly TRBD2 (7 bases). Germline CDR1 reads SGHDT; CDR2 reads YYEEEE. The germline V and J ends were trimmed by 7 bases and 3 bases, with 23 bases remaining between them. The CDR3 covers 17 residues. The DNA for the CDR3 is TGTGCCAGCCTCGGGGGCGGGGGCGAACCTCTCTACAATGAGCAGTTCTTC. As protein: CASLGGGGEPLYNEQFF. Using reference TRBV5-6 and TRBJ2-1 for the parts outside the CDR3, the full variable domain is DAGVTQSPTHLIKTRGQQVTLRCSPKSGHDTVSWYQQALGQGPQFIFQYYEEEERQRGNFPDRFSGHQFPNYSSELNVNALLLGDSALYLCASLGGGGEPLYNEQFFGPGTRLTVL.

The chain carries TRBV25-1 and TRBJ2-2; D perhaps matches TRBD1 (5 bases). Germline V gene sequence: CDR1 MGHDK, CDR2 SYGVNS. V lost 8 bases and J lost 1, with 8 bases in between. This CDR3 comprises 13 residues. The CDR3 region has the DNA TGTGCCAGCCTTAGGGGGAACACCGGGGAGCTGTTTTTT. Translation gives CASLRGNTGELFF.

CDR3 region: CASRPPTNRQGDVGYTF. The CDR3 region has the DNA TGCGCCAGCAGACCTCCAACCAACCGACAGGGGGACGTTGGCTACACCTTC. The gene calls are TRBV5-1 and TRBJ1-2, with 9 nucleotides matching TRBD1. The CDR3 length is 17 residues. With 5 bases clipped from V and 7 bases from J, the junction kept 18 bases outside the gene matches. In germline, CDR1 is SGHRS, CDR2 YFSETQ.

Remarks on this clone: Other DNA sequences within the sample encode an identical CDR3. The CDR3 reads CASSPRQGEAFF. The DNA for the CDR3 is TGTGCCAGCTCACCACGACAGGGTGAAGCTTTCTTT. The chain recombines TRBV18 with TRBJ1-1; 7 positions agree with TRBD1. The length of the CDR3 is 12 residues. V lost 1 base and J lost 7; bases outside the gene matches: 0. Germline V gives CDR1 KGHSH, CDR2 LQKENI.

About this clone: Distinct nucleotide sequences in the sample also encode this CDR3. The J gene is TRBJ1-6, the V gene TRBV5-1; tentative D call: TRBD1 (5 bases). Germline CDR1 is SGHRS and CDR2 is YFSETQ. CDR3 length: 15 residues. V gave up 4 bases and J gave up 10 bases, with 18 bases separating them. The CDR3 sequence: CASSLTWGVDSPLHF. CDR3 in DNA: TGCGCCAGCAGCCTCACGTGGGGGGTGGACTCACCCCTCCACTTT.

CDR3 amino acids: CASSIIAGARTEAFF. DNA for the CDR3: TGTGCCAGTAGTATTATTGCAGGGGCGCGCACTGAAGCTTTCTTT. V gene TRBV19 combines with J gene TRBJ1-1; a possible D gene is TRBD1 (6 bases). With 3 bases removed from V and 4 bases from J, the gap between germline ends came to 15 bases. The germline V gene has CDR1 LNHDA and CDR2 SQIVND (reference sequence). The length of the CDR3 is 15 residues.

This clone was picked up one time. The chain has TRBV7-9 and TRBJ2-2, with TRBD2 matching over 9 bases. Unmatched junction bases numbered 7, after V lost 2 bases and J lost 6 bases. Germline V gene lookup returns CDR1 SEHNR and CDR2 FQNEAQ (reference sequence). The CDR3 has 16 residues. The CDR3 DNA follows: TGTGCCAGCAGCTTAAAAAGCGGGGGGCCCCCCGGGGAGCTGTTTTTT. This gives the protein CASSLKSGGPPGELFF.

A single count supports this clone. The chain is built from TRBV6-1 and TRBJ2-7; possibly TRBD1 for D (6 bases). CDR3 length: 15 amino acids. V was pared by 1 base and J by 9 bases, with 19 bases between. The germline CDR1 and CDR2 sequences are MNHNS and SASEGT. The CDR3 sequence is CASSEGQGTYSVQYV. The DNA of the CDR3 is TGTGCCAGCAGTGAAGGCCAGGGGACCTACTCGGTGCAGTACGTC.

This rearrangement joins TRBV30 to TRBJ1-1; TRBD1 is a possible D gene (6 bases). The CDR3 runs to 13 residues. CDR1 is GTSNPN and CDR2 is SVGIG in the germline V gene (reference sequence). V was shortened by 2 bases and J by 5 bases, with 12 bases between the two germline ends. CDR3 DNA sequence: TGTGCCTGGAGTACTCAGGGGAAGACTGAAGCTTTCTTT. This sequence encodes CAWSTQGKTEAFF.

The rearrangement joins TRBV7-2 to TRBJ2-5, with 9 positions matching TRBD2. Germline lookup yields CDR1 SGHTA and CDR2 FQGNSA. The CDR3 loop spans 17 amino acids. With 1 base clipped from V and 5 bases from J, the junction kept 11 bases outside the gene matches. The CDR3 is CASSLGSGSGGWETQYF. The CDR3, as DNA: TGTGCCAGCAGCTTAGGTTCGGGTAGCGGGGGATGGGAGACCCAGTACTTC.

The rearrangement links TRBV10-1 to TRBJ2-3, with 7 bases identical to TRBD2. V dropped 7 bases and J dropped 2; count of bases not matched to a gene: 3. The CDR3 runs to 13 residues. Germline CDR1 is WNHNN and CDR2 is SYGVQD (reference sequence). CDR3 nucleotide sequence: TGCGCCAGCAATGCGGGGGACACAGATACGCAGTATTTT. The encoded protein is CASNAGDTDTQYF.

The chain has TRBV5-1 and TRBJ2-7; 11 positions match TRBD1. V shed 4 bases, J shed 1 base, and the junction held 4 bases outside the gene matches. The CDR3 has 15 residues. Germline V gene lookup returns CDR1 SGHRS and CDR2 YFSETQ. The CDR3 DNA reads TGCGCCAGCAGCGGGGGGACAGGGGGGTCCTACGAGCAGTACTTC. Its translation: CASSGGTGGSYEQYF.

This clone was picked up one time. V and J are TRBV4-2 and TRBJ1-4; possibly TRBD1 for D (5 bases). CDR3 length: 13 amino acids. Germline V lookup: CDR1 LGHNA, CDR2 YNFKEQ. V shed 0 bases and J shed 14 bases, with 13 bases lying between them. For the CDR3, the DNA is TGTGCCAGCAGCCAAGATTTCTCCAGGGCCCTGTTTTTT. Translation gives CASSQDFSRALFF.

This chain's CDR3 is CSVETGVDYGYTF. In DNA form, the CDR3 reads TGCAGCGTGGAAACAGGGGTCGACTATGGCTACACCTTC. V is TRBV29-1 and J is TRBJ1-2, with 7 positions matching TRBD1. The trim removed 6 bases at V and 3 bases at J, leaving 7 bases unmatched. Germline-derived CDR1 and CDR2 are SQVTM and ANQGSEA. The CDR3 sequence is 13 residues long.

The chain has TRBV27 and TRBJ2-7, with a possible D match to TRBD1 (5 bases). Germline V gene data show CDR1 as MNHEY and CDR2 as SMNVEV (reference sequence). Trimming stripped 6 bases from V and 3 bases from J, with 15 bases between. The CDR3 covers 14 residues. The CDR3 is CASRLGAFDYEQYF. In DNA form, the CDR3 reads TGTGCCAGCAGGCTTGGGGCATTCGACTACGAGCAGTACTTC.

The chain recombines TRBV11-2 with TRBJ1-6, with a tentative D call TRBD1 (5 bases). The V and J ends lost 5 bases and 1 base respectively, with 15 bases between them. The CDR3 totals 17 residues. CDR1 is SGHAT and CDR2 is FQNNGV in the germline V gene. This CDR3 reads CASSEGIGGSYNSPLHF. CDR3 DNA: TGTGCCAGCAGCGAAGGTATCGGGGGGTCCTATAATTCACCCCTCCACTTT.

The chain has TRBV13 and TRBJ1-2; TRBD1 matches at 8 bases. V was clipped by 5 bases and J by 3 bases; unmatched bases: 11. The CDR3 is 16 amino acids. CDR1 and CDR2 from the germline V gene are PRHDT and FYEKMQ (reference sequence). The CDR3 here is CASSQPARQGYYGYTF. Here the CDR3 DNA reads TGTGCCAGCAGCCAACCCGCCCGACAGGGGTACTATGGCTACACCTTC.

V and J are TRBV5-1 and TRBJ2-3; no definite D call. The V gene's germline CDR1 is SGHRS and CDR2 YFSETQ. The CDR3 has 13 amino acids. Trimming left V 2 bases short and J 5 bases short, with 9 bases between. Here the CDR3 reads CASSFPPVDTQYF. The CDR3 region has the DNA TGCGCCAGCAGCTTCCCTCCGGTAGATACGCAGTATTTT.

CDR3 amino acids: CAFLEADYGYTF. The CDR3 DNA is TGTGCCTTCCTAGAAGCCGACTATGGCTACACCTTC. V gene TRBV6-1 combines with J gene TRBJ1-2; D gene unclear. The CDR3 is 12 residues long. Trimming stripped 11 bases from V and 3 bases from J, with 13 bases between. Germline CDR1 and CDR2: MNHNS and SASEGT.